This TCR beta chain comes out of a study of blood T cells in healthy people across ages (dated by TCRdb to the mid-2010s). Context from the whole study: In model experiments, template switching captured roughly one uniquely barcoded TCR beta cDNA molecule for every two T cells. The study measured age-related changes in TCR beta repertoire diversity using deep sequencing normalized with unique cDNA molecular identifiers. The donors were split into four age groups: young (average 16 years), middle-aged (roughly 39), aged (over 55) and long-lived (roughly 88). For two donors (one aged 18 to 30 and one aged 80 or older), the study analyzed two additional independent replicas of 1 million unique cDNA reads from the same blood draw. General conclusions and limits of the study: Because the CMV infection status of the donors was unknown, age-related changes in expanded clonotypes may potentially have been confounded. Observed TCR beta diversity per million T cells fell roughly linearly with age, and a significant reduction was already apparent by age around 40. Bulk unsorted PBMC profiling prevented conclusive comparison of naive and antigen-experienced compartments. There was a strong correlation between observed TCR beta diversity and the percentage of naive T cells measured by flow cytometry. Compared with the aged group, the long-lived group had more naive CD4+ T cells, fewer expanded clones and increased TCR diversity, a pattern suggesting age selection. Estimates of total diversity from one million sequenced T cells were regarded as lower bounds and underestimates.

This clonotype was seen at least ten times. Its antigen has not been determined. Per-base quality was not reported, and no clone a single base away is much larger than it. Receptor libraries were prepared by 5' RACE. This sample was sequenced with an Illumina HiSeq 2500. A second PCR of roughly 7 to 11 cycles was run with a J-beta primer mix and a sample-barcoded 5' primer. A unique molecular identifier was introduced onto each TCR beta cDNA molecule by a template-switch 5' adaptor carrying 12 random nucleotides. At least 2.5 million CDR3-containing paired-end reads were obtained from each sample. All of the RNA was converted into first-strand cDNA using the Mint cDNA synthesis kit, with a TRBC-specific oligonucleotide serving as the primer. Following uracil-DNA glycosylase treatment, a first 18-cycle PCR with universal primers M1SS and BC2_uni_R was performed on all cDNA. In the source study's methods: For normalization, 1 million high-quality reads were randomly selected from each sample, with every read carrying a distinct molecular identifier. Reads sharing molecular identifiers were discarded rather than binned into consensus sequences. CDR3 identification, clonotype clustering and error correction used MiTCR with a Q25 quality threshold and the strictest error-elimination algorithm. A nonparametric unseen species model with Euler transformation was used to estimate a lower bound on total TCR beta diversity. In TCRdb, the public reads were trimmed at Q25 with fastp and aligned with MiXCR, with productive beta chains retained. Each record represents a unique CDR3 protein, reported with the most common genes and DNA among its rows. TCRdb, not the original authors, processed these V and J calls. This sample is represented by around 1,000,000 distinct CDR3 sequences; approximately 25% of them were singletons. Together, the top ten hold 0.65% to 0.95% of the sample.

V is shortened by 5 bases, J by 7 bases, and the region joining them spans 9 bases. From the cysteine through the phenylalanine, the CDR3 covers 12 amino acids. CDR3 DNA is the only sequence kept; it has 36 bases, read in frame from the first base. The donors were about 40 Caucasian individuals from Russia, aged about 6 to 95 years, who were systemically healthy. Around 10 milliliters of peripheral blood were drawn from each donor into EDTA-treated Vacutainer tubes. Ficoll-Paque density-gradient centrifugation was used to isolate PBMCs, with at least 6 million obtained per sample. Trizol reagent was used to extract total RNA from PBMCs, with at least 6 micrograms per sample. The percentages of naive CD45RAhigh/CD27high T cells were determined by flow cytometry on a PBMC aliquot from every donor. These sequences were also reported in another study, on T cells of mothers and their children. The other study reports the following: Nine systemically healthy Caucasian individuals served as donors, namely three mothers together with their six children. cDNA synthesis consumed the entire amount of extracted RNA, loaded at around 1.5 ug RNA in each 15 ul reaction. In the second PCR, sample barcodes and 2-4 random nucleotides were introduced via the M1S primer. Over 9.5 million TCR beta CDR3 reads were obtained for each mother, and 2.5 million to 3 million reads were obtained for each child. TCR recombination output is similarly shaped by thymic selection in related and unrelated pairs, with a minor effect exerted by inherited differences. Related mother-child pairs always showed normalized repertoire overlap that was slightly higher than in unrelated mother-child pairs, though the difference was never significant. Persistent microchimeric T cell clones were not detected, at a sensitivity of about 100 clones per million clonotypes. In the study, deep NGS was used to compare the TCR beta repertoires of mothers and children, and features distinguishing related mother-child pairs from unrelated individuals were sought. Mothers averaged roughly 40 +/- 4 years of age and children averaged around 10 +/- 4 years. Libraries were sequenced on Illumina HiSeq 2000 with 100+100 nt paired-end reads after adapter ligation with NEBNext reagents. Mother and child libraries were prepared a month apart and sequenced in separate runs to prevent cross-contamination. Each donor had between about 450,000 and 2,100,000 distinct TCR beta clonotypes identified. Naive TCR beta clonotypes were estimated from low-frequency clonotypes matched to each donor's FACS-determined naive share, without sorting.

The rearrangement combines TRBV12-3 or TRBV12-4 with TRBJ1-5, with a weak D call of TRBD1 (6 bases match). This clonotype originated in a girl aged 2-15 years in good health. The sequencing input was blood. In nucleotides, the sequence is TGTGCCAGCAGTCCTAGGGGGCAGCCCCAGCATTTT. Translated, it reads CASSPRGQPQHF.